Listed below are T cell receptor beta chains from one sample, sequenced in a study of T-cell reconstitution after alpha-beta-depleted transplantation in children. Each CDR3 protein is one row after TCRdb ran MiXCR on the PCR reads. The sample has a few hundred thousand distinct CDR3 sequences, roughly 20% seen once. The input for sequencing was PBMCs from the stem cell graft donor, taken from the stem cell graft. The receptors here all came from a human donor who donated a stem cell graft to a child with acute myeloid leukemia. CDR3s include the opening cysteine and the closing phenylalanine or tryptophan. The D gene is left open where the match is weak.

TRBV12-3/TRBV12-4	TRBJ2-7	-	CASSIREYEQYF
TRBV11-2	TRBJ2-1	-	CASSLGVGVEQFF
TRBV12-3/TRBV12-4	TRBJ2-7	-	CASSSPIYEQYF
TRBV27	TRBJ2-3	-	CASQVSSGTDTQYF
TRBV7-2	TRBJ1-2	-	CASSLAGRVDGYTF
TRBV4-1	TRBJ2-7	-	CASSQLGDGRYEQYF
TRBV27	TRBJ2-3	TRBD2	CASSLGGLAGVVDTQYF
TRBV7-2	TRBJ2-3	TRBD2	CASSFQGGRSDTQYF
TRBV15	TRBJ1-4	-	CATSRRAELWEKLFF
TRBV6-1	TRBJ2-1	-	CASTLGPSGEQFF
TRBV6-6	TRBJ2-1	TRBD1	CASGDRVHEQFF
TRBV7-6	TRBJ2-7	TRBD2	CASSLAGTSGRAYEQYF
TRBV7-8	TRBJ2-3	TRBD2	CASSLVRTSGRRRDTQYF
TRBV7-8	TRBJ2-3	-	CASSSTRGLPTDTQYF
TRBV7-9	TRBJ2-1	-	CASSLEPGWNEQFF
TRBV20-1	TRBJ1-1	TRBD1	CSGQGDDTEAFF
TRBV11-2	TRBJ2-1	TRBD1	CASSLRDRSSYNEQFF
TRBV29-1	TRBJ2-1	-	CSSGSQSRSSYNEQFF
TRBV12-3/TRBV12-4	TRBJ2-7	-	CASSLTVRGEQYF
TRBV20-1	TRBJ1-6	-	CSAQDGRSSYNSPLHF
TRBV25-1	TRBJ2-7	TRBD2	CASRRGGVYEQYF
TRBV20-1	TRBJ2-7	-	CSAKGDYEQYF
TRBV6-1	TRBJ1-6	-	CASSDVGDSPLHF
TRBV2	TRBJ2-3	TRBD2	CASLRTSGTDTQYF
TRBV12-3/TRBV12-4	TRBJ1-5	-	CASSLPPPESNQPQHF
TRBV20-1	TRBJ2-1	-	CSARNKGRFFNEQFF
TRBV12-3/TRBV12-4	TRBJ1-5	-	CASSSSGLPQHF
TRBV5-1	TRBJ2-6	-	CASSLYTAGANVLTF
TRBV7-6	TRBJ2-2	TRBD1	CASSQGTGGIGELFF
TRBV20-1	TRBJ2-5	-	CSASRGLETQYF
TRBV29-1	TRBJ2-2	-	CSVFDRNTGELFF
TRBV12-3/TRBV12-4	TRBJ1-1	-	CASSIRTQGTEAFF
TRBV7-6	TRBJ2-1	-	CASSLEFGDYNEQFF
TRBV6-5	TRBJ2-7	TRBD2	CASSYGLAGVREQYF
TRBV15	TRBJ1-1	-	CATSRRLAGNTEAFF
TRBV20-1	TRBJ1-3	-	CSASHTGSGNTIYF
TRBV24-1	TRBJ2-1	TRBD2	CATSREGGTYNEQFF
TRBV11-2	TRBJ2-7	-	CASSLDHGVTQYF
TRBV29-1	TRBJ2-7	TRBD1	CSADVQGAEQYF
TRBV20-1	TRBJ2-4	TRBD1	CSASGQAGISKNIQYF
TRBV7-9	TRBJ2-1	TRBD2	CASISVLSGASYNEQFF
TRBV12-3/TRBV12-4	TRBJ2-1	-	CASSLVRTEQFF